This T cell receptor beta chain was identified during a study of T cells after yellow fever vaccination. Study at large: Preparation used SMART-Seq v4 Ultra Low Input for the low-cell-number fractions. Study-wide results and limits: Weaker, the secondary response had a peak occurring faster, on day 5 versus 15. Abundant contaminating clonotypes from the bulk population could appear in FACS-sorted repertoires. It was a small share of clonotypes that appeared in both CD4 and CD8 compartments.

This clonotype came up a few times. No antigen is known for it. Germline V CDR1 and CDR2: SGHNT, YYREEE (reference sequence). V shed 0 bases, J shed 9 bases, and the junction held 7 bases outside the gene matches. The CDR3 contains 16 residues. TCRdb reprocessed the 5' RACE reads with MiXCR, giving one entry per CDR3 protein. The sample contains 68,000 or so distinct CDR3 sequences, more than 6.5% of which appear only once. Sequenced here: CD8+ T cells sorted from PBMCs, sampled roughly 46 days after the first yellow fever vaccination. This rearrangement joins TRBV5-4 to TRBJ2-1, with 12 bases aligning to TRBD2. The receptor was isolated from a man between 18 and 35 years old who received the YFV17D yellow fever vaccine. The CDR3: CASSLEFLAGGSEQFF. DNA of the CDR3: TGTGCCAGCAGCTTGGAATTCCTAGCGGGGGGGTCTGAGCAGTTCTTC.